The 20 T cell receptor beta chains given below trace back to one sample, sequenced in a study of blood T cell repertoires in COVID-19. Assay: immunoSEQ multiplex PCR; the TCRdb copy retains only in-frame clones and omits some. The repertoire has more than 250,000 clones, approximately 88% of them found once; the top ten carry about 0.64%. The sample taken for sequencing was peripheral blood. These receptors came from a human donor in a cohort sampled during active COVID-19.

The chain links TRBV4-1 to TRBJ1-2, with D tentatively TRBD1 (6 bases). Deletions cut 2 bases from V and 8 bases from J, with 6 bases between. Germline assignment: CDR1 MGHRA and CDR2 YSYEKL. CDR3 size: 11 residues. The CDR3 reads CASSQRGGYTF. CDR3 coding DNA: TGCGCCAGCAGCCAAAGGGGGGGCTACACCTTC.

The chain employs TRBV4-1 and TRBJ1-1; the D gene is possibly TRBD1 (6 bases). CDR1 and CDR2 from the germline V gene are MGHRA and YSYEKL. This CDR3 has 15 amino acids. The V end was cut by 0 bases, the J end by 6 bases, with 14 bases between. Here the CDR3 reads CASSQELGQLAEAFF. Written as DNA, the CDR3 is TGCGCCAGCAGCCAAGAACTCGGACAGTTAGCTGAAGCTTTCTTT.

V is TRBV6-6 and J is TRBJ2-7, with D possibly TRBD1 on 6 matching bases. This CDR3 has 14 amino acids. The V end lost 2 bases, the J end lost 5 bases, and 13 bases lay between the germline ends. From germline, CDR1 is MNHNY and CDR2 SVGAGI (reference sequence). CDR3 region: CASSYEQGTHEQYF. Here the CDR3 DNA reads TGTGCCAGCAGTTACGAACAGGGTACCCACGAGCAGTACTTC.

This rearrangement joins TRBV11-2 to TRBJ1-2; 8 bases are shared with TRBD1. CDR3 length equals 13 residues. Germline lookup yields CDR1 SGHAT and CDR2 FQNNGV. The V gene end was trimmed by 5 bases and the J gene end by 8 bases; junction bases not matched to a gene: 7. The CDR3 is CASSPRTGFGYTF. The CDR3, as DNA: TGTGCCAGCAGCCCCCGGACAGGGTTCGGCTACACCTTC.

This clone was seen a few times. The chain couples TRBV6-2 or TRBV6-3 to TRBJ1-5; TRBD1 agrees at 7 bases. V lost 7 bases and J lost 5; bases outside the gene matches: 5. Germline CDR1 reads MNHEY; CDR2 reads SVGEGT. CDR3 size: 13 residues. CDR3 sequence: CASTPQGDQPQHF. CDR3 nucleotides: TGTGCCAGCACCCCGCAGGGGGATCAGCCCCAGCATTTT.

The rearrangement joins TRBV27 to TRBJ2-3; 7 bases map to TRBD1. Germline CDR1 MNHEY, CDR2 SMNVEV (reference sequence). The V segment lost 2 bases and the J segment 6 bases; nucleotides outside the gene matches: 5. The CDR3 is 14 residues long. The CDR3 reads CASSLRQGWDTQYF. The CDR3 coding sequence is TGTGCCAGCAGTTTAAGACAGGGTTGGGATACGCAGTATTTT.

This clone is a singleton in its sample. V is TRBV7-3 and J is TRBJ1-1, with D possibly TRBD1 on 6 matching bases. The V end was cut by 4 bases, the J end by 12 bases, with 15 bases between. This CDR3 region has 12 residues. The germline CDR1 and CDR2 sequences are SGHTA and FQGTGA. CDR3 nucleotides: TGTGCCAGCAGCTCTACACAGGGCGACCCTTTCTTT. Its translation: CASSSTQGDPFF.

V gene TRBV30 combines with J gene TRBJ1-2, with D possibly TRBD1 on 6 matching bases. Between the trimmed V and J ends, which lost 0 bases and 6 bases, there was a span of 11 bases. The CDR3 length is 13 residues. From germline, CDR1 is GTSNPN and CDR2 SVGIG (reference sequence). The CDR3 spells CAWSVRTDHGYTF. The CDR3, as DNA: TGTGCCTGGAGTGTAAGGACAGACCATGGCTACACCTTC. Supplemented by reference TRBV30 and TRBJ1-2, the full variable domain reads SQTIHQWPATLVQPVGSPLSLECTVEGTSNPNLYWYRQAAGRGLQLLFYSVGIGQISSEVPQNLSASRPQDRQFILSSKKLLLSDSGFYLCAWSVRTDHGYTFGSGTRLTVV.

This sequence joins TRBV10-3 and TRBJ2-5, with 7 positions matching TRBD2. The CDR3 extends over 16 amino acids. V was clipped by 2 bases and J by 4 bases; unmatched bases: 10. The germline gives CDR1 ENHRY, CDR2 SYGVKD. The CDR3 nucleotides read TGTGCCATCAGTGAGCCGAGGGCCCCGGGGGGAGAGACCCAGTACTTC. This gives the protein CAISEPRAPGGETQYF.

The chain couples TRBV30 to TRBJ2-7; maybe TRBD1 (6 bases). The germline V gene has CDR1 GTSNPN and CDR2 SVGIG (reference sequence). CDR3 length equals 11 residues. The CDR3 sequence is CGVTGVNEQYF. The CDR3 bases are TGTGGGGTGACAGGCGTTAACGAGCAGTACTTC.

In nucleotides, the CDR3 is TGCGCCAGCAGCCAAGGCGACAGGGAAGCCTACGAGCAGTACTTC. It yields the protein CASSQGDREAYEQYF. This chain uses TRBV4-3 with TRBJ2-7; 7 bases line up with TRBD1. V shed 1 base and J 2 bases; nucleotides not matched to a gene: 5. CDR1 and CDR2 (germline): LGHNA, YSLEER. The length of the CDR3 is 15 residues.

The gene calls are TRBV14 and TRBJ1-1; tentatively, D is TRBD1 (5 bases). CDR1 and CDR2 from the germline V gene are SGHDN and FVKESK. Trimming stripped 4 bases from V and 9 bases from J, with 12 bases between. CDR3 length: 12 amino acids. CDR3 sequence: CASSLRGEKAFF. DNA for the CDR3: TGTGCCAGCAGCCTACGGGGGGAAAAAGCTTTCTTT.

The chain joins TRBV5-6 to TRBJ2-7; 8 bases are a match to TRBD2. The length of the CDR3 is 14 residues. CDR1 and CDR2 (germline): SGHDT, YYEEEE. After removal of 2 bases from V and 3 bases from J, the junction contained 4 bases not matched to a gene. CDR3 nucleotides: TGTGCCAGCAGCTTCAGCGGGAGATTCTACGAGCAGTACTTC. This codes for CASSFSGRFYEQYF. Looking up the rest from reference TRBV5-6 and TRBJ2-7 gives the full variable domain: DAGVTQSPTHLIKTRGQQVTLRCSPKSGHDTVSWYQQALGQGPQFIFQYYEEEERQRGNFPDRFSGHQFPNYSSELNVNALLLGDSALYLCASSFSGRFYEQYFGPGTRLTVT.

The chain recombines TRBV6-5 with TRBJ2-2, with 9 bases aligning to TRBD1. The germline V gene has CDR1 MNHEY and CDR2 SVGAGI. This CDR3 contains 15 residues. Losses at the gene ends were 7 bases for V and 3 bases for J; bases not matched to a gene: 6. The CDR3 here is CASKIQGADTGELFF. The CDR3 nucleotides read TGTGCCAGCAAAATACAGGGGGCCGACACCGGGGAGCTGTTTTTT.

The gene calls are TRBV9 and TRBJ1-4; 9 nucleotides match TRBD1. The J segment lost 5 bases and the V segment lost 0 bases, leaving 2 bases of the junction unmatched. The CDR3 covers 15 residues. CDR1 and CDR2 (germline): SGDLS, YYNGEE. CDR3 in amino acids: CASSVAGTGNEKLFF. The DNA for the CDR3 is TGTGCCAGCAGCGTAGCAGGGACAGGGAATGAAAAACTGTTTTTT.

J is TRBJ1-2 and V is TRBV27; possibly TRBD1 for D (5 bases). Germline CDR1 reads MNHEY; CDR2 reads SMNVEV (reference sequence). The germline V and J ends were trimmed by 2 bases and 7 bases, with 14 bases remaining between them. The CDR3 runs 14 residues. CDR3 loop: CASSLAGSLGGYTF. The CDR3 DNA sequence: TGTGCCAGCAGTTTAGCAGGGTCCCTTGGTGGCTACACCTTC.

This clone occurred once. V usage is TRBV29-1 and J usage is TRBJ1-1, with D possibly TRBD1 on 6 matching bases. CDR1 SQVTM and CDR2 ANQGSEA come from the germline V gene. V was pared by 0 bases and J by 3 bases, with 8 bases between. CDR3 length: 13 amino acids. The CDR3 DNA is TGCAGCGTTGAAGATCCAGGGGACACTGAAGCTTTCTTT. Protein product: CSVEDPGDTEAFF.

The rearrangement uses TRBV19 and TRBJ1-6; D gene ambiguous. CDR1 LNHDA and CDR2 SQIVND come from the germline V gene (reference sequence). This CDR3 comprises 15 residues. Trimming removed 8 bases at V and 0 bases at J, with 11 bases between. CDR3 sequence (DNA): TGTGCCAGTTCTCAAGCGAGCTCCTATAATTCACCCCTCCACTTT. Amino acid sequence: CASSQASSYNSPLHF.

This clone occurred once. The chain combines TRBV7-7 with TRBJ2-7, with TRBD2 identical over 10 bases. This CDR3 spans 15 amino acids. V gave up 1 base and J gave up 6 bases; unmatched junction bases: 6. Germline V gene sequence: CDR1 SSHAT, CDR2 FNYEAQ (reference sequence). DNA of the CDR3: TGTGCCAGCAGCTTAGGGGGGACTAGCGACAGCGAGCAGTACTTC. It specifies CASSLGGTSDSEQYF.

This chain joins TRBV5-1 and TRBJ2-7; 10 nucleotides align to TRBD2. The length of the CDR3 is 17 residues. V shed 0 bases, J shed 4 bases, and the junction held 10 bases outside the gene matches. Germline-derived CDR1 and CDR2 are SGHRS and YFSETQ. The CDR3 nucleotides are TGCGCCAGCAGCTTGGCCCCAAGCGGGAGGGCCGTTTACGAGCAGTACTTC. It specifies CASSLAPSGRAVYEQYF.